These T cell receptor beta chains were read from a single sample in a study of T cells in narcolepsy. Assay: immunoSEQ multiplex PCR; the TCRdb copy retains only in-frame clones and omits some. Of 15,000 to 17,000 clones listed, about 85% are singletons. Material: memory (CD45RA-) CD4+ T cells from blood. The receptors derive from a human donor in good health. Each CDR3 is given with its conserved first and last residue. A D gene is named only where the DNA matches it firmly. Only part of the rows carry a size: once, few, many, or a class if the clone is expanded.

d_call	v_call	clone_size	j_call	cdr3_nt	cdr3_aa
-	TRBV29-1	-	TRBJ1-2	TGCAGCGTTACCCCGGCCCTTGGCTATGGCTACACCTTC	CSVTPALGYGYTF
TRBD2	TRBV7-2	-	TRBJ2-1	TGTGCCAGCAGCTTAGGGGGACTAGAATCCAGTGAGCAGTTCTTC	CASSLGGLESSEQFF
TRBD2	TRBV18	-	TRBJ2-3	TGTGCCAGCTCACCACGGGGTCCGGGACTAGCATTGGGGACGCAGTATTTT	CASSPRGPGLALGTQYF
-	TRBV6-1	-	TRBJ1-2	TGTGCCAGCAGTCCCGGACAGGGCTACACCTTC	CASSPGQGYTF
TRBD1	TRBV2	-	TRBJ1-2	TGTGCCAGCAGGAAGACCGGGACAGGAGGCTACACCTTC	CASRKTGTGGYTF
TRBD1	TRBV29-1	few	TRBJ2-2	TGCAGCGCTCGGACAGGCGGGACCGGGGAGCTGTTTTTT	CSARTGGTGELFF
-	TRBV7-2	few	TRBJ2-2	TGTGCCAGCAGCCACGTCTCACTGGGATACGGGCCCGGGGAGCTGTTTTTT	CASSHVSLGYGPGELFF
TRBD1	TRBV6-6	-	TRBJ1-2	TGTGCCAGCAGTTACTCGGGACAGGGGGCGGTCTATGGCTACACCTTC	CASSYSGQGAVYGYTF
TRBD2	TRBV13	-	TRBJ2-1	TGTGCCAGCAGCCCAGGCAGCGGGGTGTATAGCAATGAGCAGTTCTTC	CASSPGSGVYSNEQFF
TRBD1	TRBV7-2	-	TRBJ1-5	TGTGCCAGCAGCATAGGGACAGTCCCAAATCAGCCCCAGCATTTT	CASSIGTVPNQPQHF
-	TRBV16	-	TRBJ1-1	TGTGCCAGCAGCCAACAGGGTGGGGGCACTGAAGCTTTCTTT	CASSQQGGGTEAFF
TRBD1	TRBV29-1	-	TRBJ1-2	TGCAGCGTTCAGGGGGCGACTTTGAAAGCTAACTATGGCTACACCTTC	CSVQGATLKANYGYTF
-	TRBV4-2	-	TRBJ1-1	TGTGCCAGCAGCCAAGATCTCGGTCGGGACACTGAAGCTTTCTTT	CASSQDLGRDTEAFF
-	TRBV2	-	TRBJ2-3	TGTGCCAGCAGACCGGGACTTCTATACACAGATACGCAGTATTTT	CASRPGLLYTDTQYF
-	TRBV19	-	TRBJ1-3	TGTGCCAGTAGTGACCGGGCCACCCCCTCTGGAAACACCATATATTTT	CASSDRATPSGNTIYF
TRBD2	TRBV5-4	-	TRBJ2-2	TGTGCCAGCACCCCAGGGAGGGCAACCGGGGAGCTGTTTTTT	CASTPGRATGELFF